The 10 T cell receptor beta chains reported below all come from one sample, sequenced in a study of T-cell memory formation after mild COVID-19. TCRdb processed the 5' RACE reads anew with MiXCR; each CDR3 protein has one entry. The table records more than 150,000 distinct CDR3 sequences, roughly 20% of them present only once. Sequenced material: PBMCs or a T cell subset sorted from them (not recorded which). All receptors come from a man aged 18 to 29 who had mild COVID-19 (a few samples of this study predate the infection). Cell type and time point are not known.

The chain links TRBV5-4 to TRBJ1-1; 7 bases map to TRBD1. The CDR3 is made up of 16 amino acids. Germline V CDR1 and CDR2: SGHNT, YYREEE (reference sequence). The V gene end was trimmed by 0 bases and the J gene end by 6 bases; junction bases not matched to a gene: 11. CDR3 protein: CASSLGQGRGSAEAFF. Written as DNA, the CDR3 is TGTGCCAGCAGCTTGGGACAGGGAAGGGGGTCGGCTGAAGCTTTCTTT.

This chain connects TRBV18 to TRBJ2-1; the D gene is possibly TRBD2 (5 bases). V lost 6 bases and J 4 bases, leaving 16 bases between the germline ends. The CDR3 extends over 15 amino acids. Looked up from germline, CDR1 is KGHSH and CDR2 is LQKENI. The CDR3 region has the DNA TGTGCCAGCTCGGCCGACCCGGGAAAATACAATGAGCAGTTCTTC. Its translation is CASSADPGKYNEQFF.

Only a few counts were recorded for this clonotype. V is TRBV7-3 and J is TRBJ2-1, with unresolved D. Looked up from germline, CDR1 is SGHTA and CDR2 is FQGTGA. The CDR3 covers 13 residues. V gave up 5 bases and J gave up 9 bases, with 14 bases separating them. CDR3 bases: TGTGCCAGCAGCAGAAACTCGAACAGTGAGCAGTTCTTC. Encoded protein: CASSRNSNSEQFF.

The V gene is TRBV7-9, the J gene TRBJ1-5; D might be TRBD1 (5 bases). Trimming pared 4 bases from V and 5 bases from J, leaving 21 bases between. CDR1 is SEHNR, CDR2 FQNEAQ, per germline (reference sequence). This CDR3 comprises 17 residues. The CDR3 here is CASSSYPGPGGYQPQHF. Here the CDR3 DNA reads TGTGCCAGCAGCTCCTACCCAGGGCCGGGGGGGTATCAGCCCCAGCATTTT. Looking up the rest from reference TRBV7-9 and TRBJ1-5 gives the full variable domain: DTGVSQNPRHKITKRGQNVTFRCDPISEHNRLYWYRQTLGQGPEFLTYFQNEAQLEKSRLLSDRFSAERPKGSFSTLEIQRTEQGDSAMYLCASSSYPGPGGYQPQHFGDGTRLSIL.

This clonotype turned up a few times. J is TRBJ1-6 and V is TRBV10-3, with D tentatively TRBD1 (6 bases). V shed 7 bases and J shed 4 bases, with 11 bases lying between them. The germline V gene has CDR1 ENHRY and CDR2 SYGVKD. The CDR3 consists of 14 residues. CDR3 region: CAIKGQLYNSPLHF. The CDR3, as DNA: TGTGCCATCAAAGGACAGCTGTATAATTCACCCCTCCACTTT.

The chain carries TRBV18 and TRBJ1-1; D remains unclear. The CDR3 is 12 residues long. The V gene lost 6 bases and the J gene lost 6 bases, with 11 bases spanning the gap. CDR1 KGHSH and CDR2 LQKENI come from the germline V gene. The CDR3 is CASSPLGSEAFF. Written as DNA, the CDR3 is TGTGCCAGCTCCCCCCTTGGTTCTGAAGCTTTCTTT.

This clonotype has a handful of counts. The chain uses TRBV5-1 and TRBJ1-1; TRBD1 agrees at 7 bases. CDR3 size: 13 residues. Germline V CDR1 and CDR2: SGHRS, YFSETQ. The trim removed 6 bases at V and 4 bases at J, leaving 6 bases unmatched. The CDR3 coding sequence is TGCGCCAGCAACACAGGGGATGGCACTGAAGCTTTCTTT. The encoded protein is CASNTGDGTEAFF.

V gene TRBV7-2 combines with J gene TRBJ1-4, with D possibly matching TRBD1 (6 bases). V lost 4 bases, J lost 12 bases, and 15 bases lay in between. This CDR3 has 13 residues. CDR1 and CDR2 from the germline V gene are SGHTA and FQGNSA. The CDR3 here is CASSSTTGTELFF. CDR3 nucleotides: TGTGCCAGCAGCTCGACAACAGGGACGGAACTGTTTTTT.

This clonotype was counted at least ten times. The chain joins TRBV5-6 to TRBJ2-5, with a possible D match to TRBD2 (5 bases). This CDR3 is built from 13 residues. Germline CDR1 reads SGHDT; CDR2 reads YYEEEE. Trimming shortened V by 3 bases and J by 5 bases, and 11 bases separated the two germline ends. The CDR3 loop reads CASSSLAAETQYF. The DNA for the CDR3 is TGTGCCAGCAGCTCTCTAGCTGCCGAGACCCAGTACTTC.

V gene TRBV12-3 or TRBV12-4 combines with J gene TRBJ1-5, with D unresolved. The V gene lost 5 bases and the J gene lost 2 bases, with 10 bases spanning the gap. The CDR3 contains 14 residues. The CDR3 DNA reads TGTGCCAGCAGTCGGCCTGGGGGCAATCAGCCCCAGCATTTT. Amino acid sequence: CASSRPGGNQPQHF.